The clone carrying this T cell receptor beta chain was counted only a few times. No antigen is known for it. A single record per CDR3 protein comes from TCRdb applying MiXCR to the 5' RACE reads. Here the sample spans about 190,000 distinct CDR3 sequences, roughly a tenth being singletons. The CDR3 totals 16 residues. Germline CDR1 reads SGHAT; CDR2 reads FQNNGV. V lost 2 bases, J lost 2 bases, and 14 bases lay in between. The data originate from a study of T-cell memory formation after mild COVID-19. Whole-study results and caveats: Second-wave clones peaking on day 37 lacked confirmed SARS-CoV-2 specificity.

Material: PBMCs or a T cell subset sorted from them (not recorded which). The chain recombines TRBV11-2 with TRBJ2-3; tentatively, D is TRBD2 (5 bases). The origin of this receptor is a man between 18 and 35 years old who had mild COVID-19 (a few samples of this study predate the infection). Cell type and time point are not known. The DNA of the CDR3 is TGTGCCAGCAGCTTAAGGGCGCGAGGGAACACAGATACGCAGTATTTT. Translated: CASSLRARGNTDTQYF.